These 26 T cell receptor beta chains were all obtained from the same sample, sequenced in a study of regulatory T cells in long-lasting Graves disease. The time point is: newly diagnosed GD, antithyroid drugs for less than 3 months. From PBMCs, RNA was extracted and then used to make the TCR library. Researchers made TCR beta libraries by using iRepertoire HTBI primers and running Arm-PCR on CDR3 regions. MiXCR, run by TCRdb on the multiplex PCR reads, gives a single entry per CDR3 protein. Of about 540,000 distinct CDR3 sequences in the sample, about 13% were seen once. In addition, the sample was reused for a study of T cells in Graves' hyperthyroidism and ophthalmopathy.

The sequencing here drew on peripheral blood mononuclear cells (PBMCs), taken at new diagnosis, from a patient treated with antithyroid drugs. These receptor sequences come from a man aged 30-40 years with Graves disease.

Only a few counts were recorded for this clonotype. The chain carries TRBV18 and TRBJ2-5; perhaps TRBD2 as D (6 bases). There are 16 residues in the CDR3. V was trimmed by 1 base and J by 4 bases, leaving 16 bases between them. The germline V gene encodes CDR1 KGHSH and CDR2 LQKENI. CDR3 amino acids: CASSPRRQGGRETQYF. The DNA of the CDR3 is TGTGCCAGCTCACCACGACGGCAGGGAGGTCGAGAGACCCAGTACTTC.

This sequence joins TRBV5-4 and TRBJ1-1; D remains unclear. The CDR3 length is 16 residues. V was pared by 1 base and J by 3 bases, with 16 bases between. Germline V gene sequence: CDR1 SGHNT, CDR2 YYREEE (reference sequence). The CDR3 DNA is TGTGCCAGCAGCTTGTTCATGGGCTTCCCTGACACTGAAGCTTTCTTT. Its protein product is CASSLFMGFPDTEAFF.

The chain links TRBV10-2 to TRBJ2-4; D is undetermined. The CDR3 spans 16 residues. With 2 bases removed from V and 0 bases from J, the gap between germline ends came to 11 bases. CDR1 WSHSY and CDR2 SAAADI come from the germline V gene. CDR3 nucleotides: TGCGCCAGCAGTGAGCCCCCAACCTTAGCCAAAAACATTCAGTACTTC. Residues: CASSEPPTLAKNIQYF.

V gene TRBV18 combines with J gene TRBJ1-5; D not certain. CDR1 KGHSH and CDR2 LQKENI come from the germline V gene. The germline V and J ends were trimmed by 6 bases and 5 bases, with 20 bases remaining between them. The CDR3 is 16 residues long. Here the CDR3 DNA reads TGTGCCAGCTCCCGTGAACGCCCCAGAGGAGATCAGCCCCAGCATTTT. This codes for CASSRERPRGDQPQHF.

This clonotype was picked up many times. The CDR3 is CASSRQGVTTDTQYF. CDR3 coding DNA: TGTGCCAGCAGCCGACAGGGGGTGACCACAGATACGCAGTATTTT. The V call is TRBV5-8, the J call TRBJ2-3; 9 nucleotides agree with TRBD1. The length of the CDR3 is 15 residues. The V gene's germline CDR1 is SGHTS and CDR2 YDEGEE. The V and J ends lost 4 bases and 2 bases, in that order; junction bases with no gene match: 5.

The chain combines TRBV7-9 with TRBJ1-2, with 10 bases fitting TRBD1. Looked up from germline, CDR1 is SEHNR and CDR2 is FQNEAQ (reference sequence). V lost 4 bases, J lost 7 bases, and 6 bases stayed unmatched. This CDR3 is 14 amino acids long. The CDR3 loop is CASSSRQGALGYTF. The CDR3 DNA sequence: TGTGCCAGCAGCTCCCGACAGGGGGCGCTTGGCTACACCTTC.

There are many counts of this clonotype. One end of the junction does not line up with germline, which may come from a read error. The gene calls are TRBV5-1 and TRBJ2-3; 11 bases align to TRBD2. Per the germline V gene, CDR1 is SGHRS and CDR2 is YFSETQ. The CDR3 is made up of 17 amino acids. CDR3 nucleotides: TGTGCCAGCAGCTTGGCCGGGACTAGCGGTCCCACAGATACGCAGTATTTT. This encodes CASSLAGTSGPTDTQYF.

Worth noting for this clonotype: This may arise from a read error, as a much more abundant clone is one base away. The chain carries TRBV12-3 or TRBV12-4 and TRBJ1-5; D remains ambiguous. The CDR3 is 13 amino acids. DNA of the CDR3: TGTTCCAGCAATACCGGGGGCAATCAGCCCCAGCATTTT. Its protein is CSSNTGGNQPQHF.

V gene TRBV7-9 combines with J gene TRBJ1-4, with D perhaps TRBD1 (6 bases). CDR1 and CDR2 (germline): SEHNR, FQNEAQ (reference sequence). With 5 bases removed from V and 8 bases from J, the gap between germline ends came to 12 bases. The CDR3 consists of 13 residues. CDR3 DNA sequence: TGTGCCAGCAGCCCTACAGGGAGAGAAAAACTGTTTTTT. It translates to CASSPTGREKLFF. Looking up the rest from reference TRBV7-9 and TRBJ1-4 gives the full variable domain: DTGVSQNPRHKITKRGQNVTFRCDPISEHNRLYWYRQTLGQGPEFLTYFQNEAQLEKSRLLSDRFSAERPKGSFSTLEIQRTEQGDSAMYLCASSPTGREKLFFGSGTQLSVL.

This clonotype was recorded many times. The CDR3 DNA is TGTGCCAGCAGCTTAGGCGGGAGAAGTGCCGGGGAGCTGTTTTTT. Protein: CASSLGGRSAGELFF. This chain uses TRBV7-6 with TRBJ2-2; TRBD2 matches at 7 bases. The CDR3 is 15 residues long. Germline V gene lookup returns CDR1 SGHVS and CDR2 FNYEAQ. V was pared by 1 base and J by 6 bases, with 5 bases of the junction left unmatched.

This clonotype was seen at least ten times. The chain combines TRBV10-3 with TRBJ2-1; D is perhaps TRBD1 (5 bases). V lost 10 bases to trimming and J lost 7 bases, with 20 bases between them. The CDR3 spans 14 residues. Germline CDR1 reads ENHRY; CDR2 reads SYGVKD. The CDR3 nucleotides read TGTGCCACCCGCCCCACAGGTCAGGGTAATGAGCAGTTCTTC. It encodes CATRPTGQGNEQFF.

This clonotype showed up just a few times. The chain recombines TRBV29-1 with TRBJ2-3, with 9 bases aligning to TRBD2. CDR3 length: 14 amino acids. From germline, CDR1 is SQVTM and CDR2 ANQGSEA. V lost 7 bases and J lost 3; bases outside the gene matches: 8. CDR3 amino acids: CSAEASGITDTQYF. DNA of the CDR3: TGCAGCGCCGAGGCTAGCGGGATTACAGATACGCAGTATTTT.

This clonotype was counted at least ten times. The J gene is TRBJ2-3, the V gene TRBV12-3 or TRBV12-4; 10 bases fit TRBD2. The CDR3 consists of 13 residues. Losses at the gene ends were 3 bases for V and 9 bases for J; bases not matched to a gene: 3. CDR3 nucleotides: TGTGCCAGCAGTTTTAGCGGGAGGTGGACGCAGTATTTT. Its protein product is CASSFSGRWTQYF.

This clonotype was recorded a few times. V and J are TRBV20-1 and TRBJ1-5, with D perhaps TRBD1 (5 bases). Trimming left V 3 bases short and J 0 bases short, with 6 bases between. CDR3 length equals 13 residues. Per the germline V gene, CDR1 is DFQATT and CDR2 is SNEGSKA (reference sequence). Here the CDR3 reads CSARDISNQPQHF. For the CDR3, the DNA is TGCAGTGCTAGGGACATTAGCAATCAGCCCCAGCATTTT.

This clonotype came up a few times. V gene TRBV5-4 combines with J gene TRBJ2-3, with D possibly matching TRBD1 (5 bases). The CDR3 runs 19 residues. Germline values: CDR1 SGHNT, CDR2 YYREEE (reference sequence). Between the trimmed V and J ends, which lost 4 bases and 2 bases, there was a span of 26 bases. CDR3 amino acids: CASSVQGRAYQESTDTQYF. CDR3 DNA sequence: TGTGCCAGCAGCGTACAAGGCAGGGCCTACCAGGAGTCCACAGATACGCAGTATTTT.

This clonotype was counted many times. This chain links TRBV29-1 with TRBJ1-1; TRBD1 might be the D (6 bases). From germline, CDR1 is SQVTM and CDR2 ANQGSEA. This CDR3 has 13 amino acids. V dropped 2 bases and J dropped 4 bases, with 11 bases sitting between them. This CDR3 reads CSVERGRITEAFF. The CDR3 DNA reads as TGCAGCGTTGAAAGGGGGAGGATCACTGAAGCTTTCTTT.

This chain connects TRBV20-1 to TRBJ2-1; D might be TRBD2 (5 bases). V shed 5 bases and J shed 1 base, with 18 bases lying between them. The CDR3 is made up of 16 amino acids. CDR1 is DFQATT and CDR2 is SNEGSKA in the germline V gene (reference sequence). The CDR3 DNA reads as TGCAGTGCTCTCCCCCGACTACGGCGTTCCTACAATGAGCAGTTCTTC. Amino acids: CSALPRLRRSYNEQFF.

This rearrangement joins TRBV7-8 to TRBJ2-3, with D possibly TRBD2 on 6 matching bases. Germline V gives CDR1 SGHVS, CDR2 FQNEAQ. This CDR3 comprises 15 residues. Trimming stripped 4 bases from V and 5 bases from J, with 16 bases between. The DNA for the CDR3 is TGTGCCAGCAGCTCACGGACTACCCTTTTAGATACGCAGTATTTT. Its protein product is CASSSRTTLLDTQYF.

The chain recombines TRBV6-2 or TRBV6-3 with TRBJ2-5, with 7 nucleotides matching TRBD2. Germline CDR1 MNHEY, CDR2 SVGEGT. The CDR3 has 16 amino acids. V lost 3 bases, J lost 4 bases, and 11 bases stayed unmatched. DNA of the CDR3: TGTGCCAGCAGTTATTTGGGACGGCGCGGGAGAGAGACCCAGTACTTC. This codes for CASSYLGRRGRETQYF.

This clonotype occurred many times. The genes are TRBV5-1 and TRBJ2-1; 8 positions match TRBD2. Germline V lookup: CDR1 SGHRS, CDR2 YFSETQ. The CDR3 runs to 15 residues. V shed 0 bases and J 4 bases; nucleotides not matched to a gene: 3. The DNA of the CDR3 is TGCGCCAGCAGCTTGGAAGGCGGGAGGTACAATGAGCAGTTCTTC. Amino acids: CASSLEGGRYNEQFF.

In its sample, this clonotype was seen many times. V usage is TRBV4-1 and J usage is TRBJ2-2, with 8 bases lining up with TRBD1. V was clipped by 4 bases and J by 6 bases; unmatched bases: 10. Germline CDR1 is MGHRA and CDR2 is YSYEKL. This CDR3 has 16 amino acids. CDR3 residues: CASSRDERTGSGELFF. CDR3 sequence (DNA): TGCGCCAGCAGCCGGGACGAACGGACAGGGTCCGGGGAGCTGTTTTTT.

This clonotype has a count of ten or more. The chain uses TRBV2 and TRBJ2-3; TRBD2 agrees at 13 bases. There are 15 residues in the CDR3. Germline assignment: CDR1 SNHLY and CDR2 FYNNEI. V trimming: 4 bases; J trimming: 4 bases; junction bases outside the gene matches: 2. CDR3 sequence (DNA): TGTGCCAGCAGTGCCACTAGCGGGAGGGCAGATACGCAGTATTTT. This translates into CASSATSGRADTQYF. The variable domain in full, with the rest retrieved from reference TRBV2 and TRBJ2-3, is EPEVTQTPSHQVTQMGQEVILRCVPISNHLYFYWYRQILGQKVEFLVSFYNNEISEKSEIFDDQFSVERPDGSNFTLKIRSTKLEDSAMYFCASSATSGRADTQYFGPGTRLTVL.

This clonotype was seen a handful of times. The CDR3 sequence is CASSWPMGLAGDNEQFF. As DNA, the CDR3 is TGTGCCAGCAGCTGGCCCATGGGACTAGCGGGGGACAATGAGCAGTTCTTC. The chain carries TRBV7-9 and TRBJ2-1; TRBD2 aligns across 14 bases. Germline lookup yields CDR1 SEHNR and CDR2 FQNEAQ (reference sequence). There are 17 residues in the CDR3. Losses at the gene ends were 4 bases for V and 5 bases for J; bases not matched to a gene: 7.

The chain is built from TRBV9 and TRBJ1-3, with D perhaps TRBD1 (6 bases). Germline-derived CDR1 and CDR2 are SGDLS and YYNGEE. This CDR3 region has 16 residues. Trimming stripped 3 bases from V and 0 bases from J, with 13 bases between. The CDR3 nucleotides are TGTGCCAGCAGCGGAGGACAGATTGGCTCTGGAAACACCATATATTTT. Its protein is CASSGGQIGSGNTIYF.

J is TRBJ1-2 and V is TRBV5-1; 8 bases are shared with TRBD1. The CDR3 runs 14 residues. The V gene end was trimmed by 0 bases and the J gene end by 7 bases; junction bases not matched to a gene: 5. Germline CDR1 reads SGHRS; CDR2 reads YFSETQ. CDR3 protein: CASSLGVRGLGYTF. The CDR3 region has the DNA TGCGCCAGCAGCTTGGGAGTCAGGGGGCTTGGCTACACCTTC.

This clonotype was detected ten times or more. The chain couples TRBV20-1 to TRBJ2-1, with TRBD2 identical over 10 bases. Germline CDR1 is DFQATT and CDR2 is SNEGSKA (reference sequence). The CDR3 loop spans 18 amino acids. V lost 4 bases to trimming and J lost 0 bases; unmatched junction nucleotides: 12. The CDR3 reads CSANPILLAGSSYNEQFF. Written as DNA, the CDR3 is TGCAGTGCTAACCCTATACTACTAGCGGGGAGCTCCTACAATGAGCAGTTCTTC.